This T cell receptor (beta chain) was documented in a study of blood T cell repertoires in COVID-19. The data were produced by immunoSEQ multiplex PCR, yet TCRdb's version contains in-frame clones alone and is incomplete. The table shows about 23,000 clones, with about nine tenths occurring only once. The sequence was collected from an elderly woman with acute or convalescent COVID-19. The sequenced sample consisted of peripheral blood.

The CDR3 loop is CASSPWRGVQEQYF. As DNA, the CDR3 is TGTGCCAGCAGCCCCTGGCGGGGGGTACAAGAGCAGTACTTC. The chain couples TRBV7-8 to TRBJ2-7; 8 nucleotides match TRBD2. Germline loops: CDR1 SGHVS, CDR2 FQNEAQ. Losses at the gene ends were 5 bases for V and 7 bases for J; bases not matched to a gene: 10. The CDR3 runs 14 residues.